The rows below give T cell receptor beta chains drawn from one sample of a study of T cells after yellow fever vaccination. TCRdb used MiXCR to reprocess the 5' RACE reads, holding one entry per CDR3 protein. The sample lists 300,000 to 400,000 distinct CDR3 sequences; 7% to 9% were seen once. Sequenced material: PBMCs, taken about 41 days after the first yellow fever vaccination. These receptors originate from a man aged 18 to 29 who received the YFV17D yellow fever vaccine. CDR3s leave out the opening cysteine and the closing phenylalanine or tryptophan. Each record gives: clone size, V gene, J gene, CDR3 protein. Not every row has a clone size; where given, it reads once, few, many or a size class.

size: few
V: TRBV3-1
J: TRBJ2-3
CDR3: ASSQDVGVGTQY

size: .
V: TRBV28
J: TRBJ2-5
CDR3: ASSPPSGTQY

size: .
V: TRBV19
J: TRBJ1-6
CDR3: ASATGTPLH

size: few
V: TRBV20-1
J: TRBJ2-2
CDR3: SARDRRLAGGTNTGELF

size: few
V: TRBV9
J: TRBJ2-3
CDR3: ASSATGQTDTQY

size: few
V: TRBV28
J: TRBJ1-5
CDR3: ASSLRDLSQPQH

size: .
V: TRBV5-4
J: TRBJ2-3
CDR3: ASSYLPTDTQY

size: .
V: TRBV5-1
J: TRBJ2-2
CDR3: ASSLGFEGRTGELF

size: few
V: TRBV12-3/TRBV12-4
J: TRBJ1-1
CDR3: ASSTGLPNTEAF

size: .
V: TRBV29-1
J: TRBJ2-3
CDR3: SANGLAVSTDTQY

size: .
V: TRBV4-2
J: TRBJ2-4
CDR3: ASSQERWQPLAKNIQY

size: .
V: TRBV10-1
J: TRBJ2-7
CDR3: ASSDHSRDPYEQY

size: .
V: TRBV5-1
J: TRBJ2-7
CDR3: ASSSRLLYYYEQY

size: .
V: TRBV5-1
J: TRBJ2-5
CDR3: ASSFDREGETQY

size: .
V: TRBV7-9
J: TRBJ1-1
CDR3: ASRAGELGQI

size: few
V: TRBV7-2
J: TRBJ2-2
CDR3: ASSLGRLAGGELF

size: .
V: TRBV3-1
J: TRBJ2-5
CDR3: ASSPGTGDQETQY

size: many
V: TRBV12-3/TRBV12-4
J: TRBJ2-2
CDR3: ASNVNTGELF